This T cell receptor (beta chain) was identified in a study of T-cell memory formation after mild COVID-19. Study details: Clusters were largely donor specific.

General study findings and limits: Cross-reactive memory apparently joined, as some responding clones appeared in pre-infection memory.

In its sample, this clonotype was seen a few times. As yet, its antigen is unknown. TCRdb re-derived calls from the 5' RACE reads in MiXCR, one entry per CDR3 protein. Of about 430,000 distinct CDR3 sequences listed, 18% are singletons. The CDR3 runs 14 residues. Trimming stripped 0 bases from V and 4 bases from J, with 9 bases between. Germline CDR1 and CDR2: LGHNA and YSLEER. The chain is built from TRBV4-3 and TRBJ1-2; D is unresolved. This clonotype was obtained from a man between 18 and 29 years old who had mild COVID-19 (a few samples of this study predate the infection). Cell type and time point are not known. Sequencing used PBMCs or a T cell subset sorted from them (not recorded which). CDR3 nucleotide sequence: TGCGCCAGCAGCCAAGAGGGGAAGGGCTATGGCTACACCTTC. Translation gives CASSQEGKGYGYTF.